These T cell receptor beta chains were read from a single sample in a study of vaccination effects on CD4 cells after COVID-19. For these receptors, no antigen is known. The assay was immunoSEQ multiplex PCR, and TCRdb's table has in-frame clones only and misses some. This sample carries 13,000 to 15,000 clones, more than 65% of them seen once, and the ten largest clones take under 30%. Specimen: CD4+ T cells from PBMCs cultured with HCoV-229E spike peptides, collected before COVID-19 vaccination. All receptors derive from a human donor who received a COVID-19 vaccine. CDR3s include the opening cysteine and the closing phenylalanine or tryptophan. The D gene is left open where the match is weak. Expanded clones are given a class, and other clones once, few, many or no size at all.

V gene,clone size,J gene,D gene,CDR3 protein,CDR3 DNA
TRBV4-1,few,TRBJ2-7,NA,CASSQGTSPQYF,TGCGCCAGCAGCCAAGGGACAAGTCCACAGTACTTC
TRBV3-1/TRBV3-2,NA,TRBJ2-1,TRBD2,CASSQGLAGGPYNEQFF,TGTGCCAGCAGCCAAGGGCTAGCGGGGGGCCCCTACAATGAGCAGTTCTTC
TRBV4-3,NA,TRBJ1-4,NA,CASSQGFGGEKLFF,TGCGCCAGCAGCCAAGGTTTCGGGGGTGAAAAACTGTTTTTT
TRBV24-1,NA,TRBJ1-4,NA,CATSDGKGRKLFF,TGTGCCACCAGTGATGGAAAGGGGCGAAAACTGTTTTTT
TRBV19,NA,TRBJ1-2,NA,CASSIVETRTQGYTF,TGTGCCAGTAGTATAGTAGAGACCAGGACACAGGGCTACACCTTC
TRBV18,once,TRBJ2-6,TRBD1,CASSPPGQGVSGANVLTF,TGTGCCAGCTCACCACCGGGACAGGGGGTCTCTGGGGCCAACGTCCTGACTTTC
TRBV19,NA,TRBJ2-1,NA,CASSIRGNEQFF,TGTGCCAGTAGTATACGGGGCAATGAGCAGTTCTTC
TRBV11-2,NA,TRBJ1-1,NA,CASSPGPRDTEAFF,TGTGCCAGCAGCCCGGGCCCCAGGGACACTGAAGCTTTCTTT
TRBV29-1,NA,TRBJ1-4,NA,CSVLGGSTNEKLFF,TGCAGCGTTCTGGGGGGGTCTACTAATGAAAAACTGTTTTTT
TRBV18,NA,TRBJ1-1,NA,CASSPPGGRGNTEAFF,TGTGCCAGCTCACCACCGGGAGGCAGGGGGAACACTGAAGCTTTCTTT
TRBV9,NA,TRBJ1-2,NA,CASSPRSGVYGYTF,TGTGCCAGCAGCCCCCGTAGCGGGGTTTATGGCTACACCTTC
TRBV5-1,NA,TRBJ2-6,NA,CASSLPLSGANVLTF,TGCGCCAGCAGCTTACCGCTCTCTGGGGCCAACGTCCTGACTTTC
TRBV19,few,TRBJ2-7,TRBD2,CASSILGGNYEQYF,TGTGCCAGTAGTATACTGGGGGGGAACTACGAGCAGTACTTC
TRBV10-3,NA,TRBJ2-2,NA,CAMRSGNTGELFF,TGTGCCATGAGAAGCGGGAACACCGGGGAGCTGTTTTTT
TRBV10-3,few,TRBJ1-2,TRBD1,CAISESGQGSNYGYTF,TGTGCCATCAGTGAGTCGGGACAGGGTTCAAACTATGGCTACACCTTC
TRBV5-4,few,TRBJ2-2,NA,CASSLGRGYTGELFF,TGTGCCAGCAGCCTTGGACGGGGTTACACCGGGGAGCTGTTTTTT
TRBV7-2,few,TRBJ1-3,NA,CASSYGRSSGNTIYF,TGTGCCAGCAGCTATGGACGGAGCTCTGGAAACACCATATATTTT
TRBV2,once,TRBJ2-5,NA,CASKTGAPGGGAVWETQYF,TGTGCCAGCAAGACAGGGGCCCCTGGCGGGGGGGCCGTATGGGAGACCCAGTACTTC
TRBV4-2,NA,TRBJ2-3,TRBD2,CASSLTGTSGKPDTQYF,TGTGCCAGCAGCCTCACCGGGACTAGCGGGAAACCAGATACGCAGTATTTT
TRBV7-8,NA,TRBJ2-7,NA,CASSPTPYEQYF,TGTGCCAGCAGCCCAACCCCCTACGAGCAGTACTTC
TRBV29-1,NA,TRBJ1-1,NA,CRVGGTEAFF,TGCAGAGTCGGGGGCACTGAAGCTTTCTTT
TRBV4-1,NA,TRBJ2-5,NA,CASSQGSAGSQETQYF,TGCGCCAGCAGCCAAGGGTCTGCAGGGTCCCAAGAGACCCAGTACTTC
TRBV5-4,NA,TRBJ2-3,TRBD1,CASSGQGVRADTQYF,TGTGCCAGCAGCGGGCAGGGGGTTCGAGCAGATACGCAGTATTTT
TRBV2,NA,TRBJ2-7,NA,CASRPPTYEQYF,TGTGCCAGCAGGCCCCCCACTTACGAGCAGTACTTC
TRBV21-1,NA,TRBJ1-6,NA,CASSAGAGQGPYNSPLHF,TGTGCCAGCAGCGCCGGTGCCGGACAGGGACCATATAATTCACCCCTCCACTTT
TRBV19,once,TRBJ2-7,NA,CASSIGTDSSYEQYF,TGTGCCAGTAGTATAGGAACCGATAGCTCCTACGAGCAGTACTTC
TRBV5-1,NA,TRBJ2-3,TRBD2,CASKGRGGADTQYF,TGCGCCAGCAAGGGGCGGGGGGGCGCAGATACGCAGTATTTT
TRBV7-2,NA,TRBJ1-2,NA,CASSLTKGDIDGYTF,TGTGCCAGCAGCTTGACGAAAGGGGACATCGATGGCTACACCTTC
TRBV4-1,NA,TRBJ2-3,TRBD2,CASSQEGTISTDTQYF,TGCGCCAGCAGCCAAGAGGGGACTATTAGCACAGATACGCAGTATTTT
TRBV15,NA,TRBJ2-1,NA,CATSRDLPRPVAQVYEQFF,TGTGCCACCAGCAGAGATTTGCCCCGACCCGTTGCCCAAGTCTATGAGCAGTTCTTC
TRBV18,NA,TRBJ2-1,TRBD1,CASSPRGTGNWFF,TGTGCCAGCTCACCAAGGGGGACAGGGAATTGGTTCTTC
TRBV2,once,TRBJ1-2,NA,CASSEPQGYGYTF,TGTGCCAGCAGTGAACCCCAGGGATATGGCTACACCTTC
TRBV28,NA,TRBJ1-4,TRBD1,CASSHRGITNEKLFF,TGTGCCAGCAGCCACAGGGGCATAACTAATGAAAAACTGTTTTTT
TRBV21-1,NA,TRBJ1-2,NA,CASSSRHNYGYTF,TGTGCCAGCAGCAGTCGCCATAACTATGGCTACACCTTC
TRBV7-2,few,TRBJ2-7,NA,CASSLGPTTKYEQYF,TGTGCCAGCAGCTTAGGTCCGACTACGAAGTACGAGCAGTACTTC
TRBV3-1/TRBV3-2,once,TRBJ2-7,NA,CASSQEVETYEQYF,TGTGCCAGCAGCCAAGAGGTGGAAACCTACGAGCAGTACTTC
TRBV7-2,once,TRBJ2-7,TRBD1,CASSPDRGRFYEQYF,TGTGCCAGCAGCCCTGACAGGGGGCGCTTCTACGAGCAGTACTTC
TRBV9,NA,TRBJ2-6,NA,CASSVAAGANVLTF,TGTGCCAGCAGCGTAGCTGCTGGGGCCAACGTCCTGACTTTC
TRBV20-1,NA,TRBJ2-2,NA,CSASQGGSAGELFF,TGCAGTGCCAGTCAGGGGGGGAGCGCCGGGGAGCTGTTTTTT
TRBV18,NA,TRBJ2-3,NA,CASSAGLTDTQYF,TGTGCCAGCTCAGCGGGGCTCACAGATACGCAGTATTTT
TRBV18,NA,TRBJ1-5,NA,CASSRNTIEWGNQPQHF,TGTGCCAGCTCACGCAACACCATAGAATGGGGCAATCAGCCCCAGCATTTT
TRBV28,NA,TRBJ1-4,NA,CASSPHERGGKLFF,TGTGCCAGCAGTCCTCACGAGAGGGGTGGAAAACTGTTTTTT
TRBV18,NA,TRBJ2-1,NA,CASSYDYYNEQFF,TGTGCCAGCTCATATGACTATTACAATGAGCAGTTCTTC
TRBV4-3,NA,TRBJ2-1,NA,CASSQVARSNEQFF,TGCGCCAGCAGCCAAGTGGCCAGAAGCAATGAGCAGTTCTTC
TRBV18,NA,TRBJ2-7,NA,CASSPSRYEQYF,TGTGCCAGCTCACCGTCGCGCTACGAGCAGTACTTC